This T cell receptor beta chain was sequenced during a study of CD8 T cells in Susac syndrome. CDR3 size: 14 residues. V was trimmed by 7 bases and J by 2 bases, leaving 12 bases between them. Random hexamers were used to reverse transcribe the RNA input (about 0.5 to 1 ug). From the immunoSEQ multiplex PCR reads, TCRdb called clonotypes with MiXCR, one entry per CDR3 protein. The sample contains almost 450,000 distinct CDR3 sequences, 75% to 90% of which appear only once. The sequence derives from a human donor with multiple sclerosis. This chain connects TRBV12-3 or TRBV12-4 to TRBJ2-1; D gene unclear. The specimen sequenced was CD8+ T cells from PBMCs. The CDR3 sequence is CASKSPGPYNEQFF. The DNA for the CDR3 is TGTGCCAGCAAATCACCCGGACCCTACAATGAGCAGTTCTTC.